Each of the 20 T cell receptor beta chains below was sequenced from the same sample in a study of blood T cell repertoires in COVID-19. Generated by immunoSEQ multiplex PCR, the TCRdb table keeps only in-frame clones and is missing some. The repertoire holds tens of thousands of clones, with around 91% as singletons. The sequenced material came from peripheral blood. The origin of the receptors is a middle-aged man with active COVID-19.

The V gene is TRBV7-2, the J gene TRBJ1-5; 7 nucleotides line up with TRBD1. Germline loops: CDR1 SGHTA, CDR2 FQGNSA. Germline trimming cut 7 bases from V and 8 bases from J; bases unmatched to any gene: 8. This CDR3 has 13 residues. DNA of the CDR3: TGTGCCAGCAACAGGGGTCCTGGGGAGCCCCAGCATTTT. Protein sequence: CASNRGPGEPQHF.

The chain carries TRBV5-1 and TRBJ1-2; D remains unclear. CDR3 length equals 15 residues. Between the trimmed V and J ends, which lost 0 bases and 6 bases, there was a span of 15 bases. The germline V gene encodes CDR1 SGHRS and CDR2 YFSETQ. The CDR3 region is CASSLVTGKRDGYTF. In nucleotides, the CDR3 is TGCGCCAGCAGCTTGGTGACGGGGAAGCGGGATGGCTACACCTTC.

This rearrangement joins TRBV19 to TRBJ2-1; D might be TRBD2 (6 bases). The CDR3 loop spans 16 amino acids. From germline, CDR1 is LNHDA and CDR2 SQIVND (reference sequence). With 6 bases removed from V and 8 bases from J, the gap between germline ends came to 23 bases. The CDR3 nucleotides read TGTGCCAGTAGCCCCCGGAGGGAGCCGAGGTCCGATGAGCAGTTCTTC. Residues: CASSPRREPRSDEQFF.

This chain joins TRBV7-9 and TRBJ1-1; 7 bases align to TRBD1. CDR3 length: 16 amino acids. Germline V gives CDR1 SEHNR, CDR2 FQNEAQ (reference sequence). V lost 3 bases and J lost 5; bases outside the gene matches: 12. CDR3 in amino acids: CASSFFPGTVGTEAFF. The CDR3 DNA is TGTGCCAGCAGCTTTTTTCCTGGGACAGTTGGGACTGAAGCTTTCTTT.

CDR3 amino acids: CASSEFGGFGGELFF. As DNA, the CDR3 is TGTGCCAGCAGTGAATTCGGTGGTTTTGGCGGGGAGCTGTTTTTT. The V and J genes are TRBV25-1 and TRBJ2-2; D unresolved. Germline assignment: CDR1 MGHDK and CDR2 SYGVNS. V lost 1 base and J lost 7, with 13 bases in between. The length of the CDR3 is 15 residues.

On this clone itself: A junction end diverges from the germline sequence, so it may reflect a read error. V gene TRBV7-7 combines with J gene TRBJ1-4; D remains unclear. The CDR3 runs to 15 residues. CDR1 SSHAT and CDR2 FNYEAQ come from the germline V gene (reference sequence). Written as DNA, the CDR3 is TGTGCTAGCAGCCCAAGTGAGTCGGCTAATGAAAAACTGTTTTTT. As protein: CASSPSESANEKLFF.

In this sample, this clone turned up once. V and J are TRBV5-4 and TRBJ2-2; TRBD2 agrees at 12 bases. The germline CDR1 and CDR2 sequences are SGHNT and YYREEE (reference sequence). This CDR3 is 17 amino acids long. The V and J ends lost 4 bases and 5 bases, in that order; junction bases with no gene match: 9. DNA of the CDR3: TGTGCCAGCAGCCCCCCCTTAACTAGCGGGAGGACCGGGGAGCTGTTTTTT. Its translation is CASSPPLTSGRTGELFF.

V gene TRBV24-1 combines with J gene TRBJ2-1, with D tentatively TRBD2 (6 bases). Trimming stripped 2 bases from V and 7 bases from J, with 14 bases between. This CDR3 contains 15 residues. Germline assignment: CDR1 KGHDR and CDR2 SFDVKD. The CDR3 sequence: CATSDYSSDLNEQFF. The CDR3 region has the DNA TGTGCCACCAGTGATTATTCTAGCGACCTGAATGAGCAGTTCTTC.

J is TRBJ2-7 and V is TRBV5-5, with TRBD2 matching over 11 bases. Germline CDR1 SGHKS, CDR2 YYEKEE (reference sequence). J gave up 4 bases and V 0 bases, and 6 bases lay outside the gene matches. The CDR3 sequence is 16 residues long. For the CDR3, the DNA is TGTGCCAGCAGCTTGGTCTGGCCTAGCGGGGGGTACGAGCAGTACTTC. Protein sequence: CASSLVWPSGGYEQYF.

The chain is built from TRBV7-8 and TRBJ1-4, with TRBD1 identical over 7 bases. The germline gives CDR1 SGHVS, CDR2 FQNEAQ. This CDR3 comprises 16 residues. V lost 5 bases to trimming and J lost 12 bases; unmatched junction nucleotides: 18. The CDR3 loop reads CASSPKPQDRRTELFF. The CDR3 DNA sequence: TGTGCCAGCAGCCCCAAACCACAGGACAGGCGGACCGAACTGTTTTTT.

The chain uses TRBV9 and TRBJ1-4; D remains ambiguous. CDR1 is SGDLS, CDR2 YYNGEE, per germline. The V end was cut by 0 bases, the J end by 4 bases, with 10 bases between. This CDR3 is 15 amino acids long. CDR3 in amino acids: CASSVGGGINEKLFF. Here the CDR3 DNA reads TGTGCCAGCAGCGTAGGAGGCGGGATTAATGAAAAACTGTTTTTT.

Details on this clone: The junction differs from germline at one of its ends, possibly a read error. This chain connects TRBV5-8 to TRBJ2-7; D call uncertain. The CDR3 is made up of 13 amino acids. Germline CDR1 reads SGHTS; CDR2 reads YDEGEE. In DNA, the CDR3 is TGTGCCAGCACCGCCTGGGCTTCCTACGGGCAGTACTTC. It encodes CASTAWASYGQYF.

The CDR3: CASSLRRGYGYTF. The CDR3 coding sequence is TGCGCCAGCAGCTTACGTCGGGGCTATGGCTACACCTTC. The gene calls are TRBV5-1 and TRBJ1-2; D not resolved. Looked up from germline, CDR1 is SGHRS and CDR2 is YFSETQ. The CDR3 contains 13 residues. Deletions cut 2 bases from V and 4 bases from J, with 9 bases between.

This chain uses TRBV4-2 with TRBJ2-3; 7 nucleotides match TRBD2. J gave up 0 bases and V 0 bases, and 6 bases lay outside the gene matches. CDR1 is LGHNA and CDR2 is YNFKEQ in the germline V gene. The CDR3 loop spans 17 amino acids. The CDR3 loop is CASSQEGGEPSTDTQYF. The CDR3 region has the DNA TGTGCCAGCAGCCAAGAGGGGGGGGAGCCCAGCACAGATACGCAGTATTTT.

The chain combines TRBV7-2 with TRBJ1-1, with D possibly TRBD1 on 6 matching bases. There are 15 residues in the CDR3. CDR1 and CDR2 from the germline V gene are SGHTA and FQGNSA. Trimming removed 2 bases from V and 5 bases from J, with 15 bases in between. CDR3 sequence: CASSLWGGHRTEAFF. Written as DNA, the CDR3 is TGTGCCAGCAGCTTATGGGGGGGCCATAGGACTGAAGCTTTCTTT.

The rearrangement links TRBV20-1 to TRBJ1-1, with D perhaps matching TRBD1 (6 bases). Germline lookup yields CDR1 DFQATT and CDR2 SNEGSKA (reference sequence). This CDR3 region has 11 residues. Trimming left V 5 bases short and J 9 bases short, with 13 bases between. DNA for the CDR3: TGCAGTGCTTGGAATACAGGGCAAGCTTTCTTT. Translation: CSAWNTGQAFF.

The V call is TRBV27, the J call TRBJ2-3; D possibly corresponds to TRBD1 (6 bases). The CDR3 runs 14 residues. V was cut by 2 bases and J by 2 bases, with 8 bases left in between. Germline lookup yields CDR1 MNHEY and CDR2 SMNVEV (reference sequence). As DNA, the CDR3 is TGTGCCAGCAGTTTACAGGGGAACACAGATACGCAGTATTTT. It specifies CASSLQGNTDTQYF.

CDR3 region: CASSREGGAYNEQFF. Here the CDR3 DNA reads TGTGCCAGTAGTAGGGAGGGGGGCGCGTACAATGAGCAGTTCTTC. The chain links TRBV19 to TRBJ2-1, with D possibly being TRBD2 (7 bases). The CDR3 has 15 residues. Germline V gives CDR1 LNHDA, CDR2 SQIVND (reference sequence). Trimming removed 4 bases from V and 4 bases from J, with 14 bases in between.

The chain employs TRBV18 and TRBJ1-2, with D perhaps TRBD1 (5 bases). CDR1 is KGHSH, CDR2 LQKENI, per germline. The CDR3 contains 14 residues. Trimming cost V 6 bases and J 3 bases, with 14 bases left between them. CDR3 DNA: TGTGCCAGCTCCCCTGGGGGGTCGGACTATGGCTACACCTTC. This translates into CASSPGGSDYGYTF.

The chain uses TRBV10-3 and TRBJ2-3, with 8 bases lining up with TRBD2. V dropped 2 bases and J dropped 6; count of bases not matched to a gene: 13. The CDR3 is made up of 17 amino acids. Per the germline V gene, CDR1 is ENHRY and CDR2 is SYGVKD. CDR3 in DNA: TGTGCCATCAGTGAGCAGAGGATGGTAGCGGGGTCGGATACGCAGTATTTT. Translating it yields CAISEQRMVAGSDTQYF.